These 10 T cell receptor beta chains originate from one sample sequenced in a study of cytomegalovirus exposure and HLA in healthy donors. TCRdb's copy holds only in-frame clones and misses some; the assay was immunoSEQ multiplex PCR. Among about 330,000 clones, 70% to 90% were seen once, and the ten largest hold approximately 0.84%. The sequenced material came from PBMCs. These receptors came from a young woman in good health and CMV-seronegative.

J is TRBJ2-7 and V is TRBV7-9; D gene unclear. V was shortened by 10 bases and J by 0 bases, with 31 bases between the two germline ends. Germline lookup yields CDR1 SEHNR and CDR2 FQNEAQ (reference sequence). CDR3 size: 19 residues. The CDR3 DNA sequence: TGTGCCACCGGATCAGTATCCTTCCCCAAGACAATTCTCTCCTACGAGCAGTACTTC. This sequence encodes CATGSVSFPKTILSYEQYF.

The chain links TRBV19 to TRBJ1-5, with TRBD1 matching over 9 bases. V lost 8 bases, J lost 7 bases, and 9 bases stayed unmatched. The germline gives CDR1 LNHDA, CDR2 SQIVND (reference sequence). The CDR3 has 14 residues. The CDR3 loop reads CASHLTGGGQPQHF. The CDR3 coding sequence is TGTGCCAGTCACCTAACAGGGGGCGGACAGCCCCAGCATTTT.

Only one count was recorded for this clone. The chain recombines TRBV5-6 with TRBJ2-1; a possible D gene is TRBD2 (5 bases). CDR3 length: 13 residues. V lost 1 base and J lost 5, with 7 bases in between. Germline V gene data show CDR1 as SGHDT and CDR2 as YYEEEE. The DNA of the CDR3 is TGTGCCAGCAGCTTGCTCGGGGACAATGAGCAGTTCTTC. Its translation: CASSLLGDNEQFF.

The rearrangement links TRBV15 to TRBJ2-2, with 8 bases identical to TRBD2. This CDR3 region has 19 residues. The trim removed 4 bases at V and 1 base at J, leaving 14 bases unmatched. The germline gives CDR1 LNHNV, CDR2 YYDKDF (reference sequence). CDR3 sequence reads: CATSIPQRESLMNTGELFF. In DNA, the CDR3 is TGTGCCACCAGCATCCCCCAGCGGGAGAGTCTTATGAACACCGGGGAGCTGTTTTTT.

This chain connects TRBV11-2 to TRBJ2-4, with unresolved D. Trimming took 2 bases from V and 6 from J, leaving 5 bases between them. The CDR3 has 12 residues. Per germline, CDR1 SGHAT and CDR2 FQNNGV. CDR3 protein: CASSLSGNIQYF. DNA for the CDR3: TGTGCCAGCAGCTTATCCGGAAACATTCAGTACTTC.

CDR3 in amino acids: CASSSGLAARYNEQFF. As DNA, the CDR3 is TGTGCCAGCAGTTCGGGACTAGCAGCTCGTTACAATGAGCAGTTCTTC. The V gene is TRBV27, the J gene TRBJ2-1, with TRBD2 matching over 9 bases. Per germline, CDR1 MNHEY and CDR2 SMNVEV (reference sequence). With V trimmed by 4 bases and J by 4 bases, 8 bases remained unmatched. The CDR3 covers 16 residues.

The rearrangement links TRBV6-5 to TRBJ1-2; TRBD1 matches 8 bases. Germline CDR1 is MNHEY and CDR2 is SVGAGI. Trimming cost V 6 bases and J 5 bases; bases outside gene matches: 11. The CDR3 extends over 15 amino acids. Here the CDR3 DNA reads TGTGCCAGCAGACCAATACAGGGGGGGGATTATGGCTACACCTTC. The encoded protein is CASRPIQGGDYGYTF.

This sequence joins TRBV19 and TRBJ2-1; 7 bases line up with TRBD2. Germline V gene data show CDR1 as LNHDA and CDR2 as SQIVND (reference sequence). The CDR3 covers 15 residues. J gave up 6 bases and V 2 bases, and 7 bases lay outside the gene matches. The chain's CDR3 is CASSITRELSNEQFF. CDR3 in DNA: TGTGCCAGTAGTATAACGCGGGAGCTTAGCAATGAGCAGTTCTTC.

The chain recombines TRBV19 with TRBJ2-3, with D tentatively TRBD1 (6 bases). V gave up 7 bases and J gave up 1 base, with 12 bases separating them. The V gene's germline CDR1 is LNHDA and CDR2 SQIVND (reference sequence). The CDR3 loop spans 14 amino acids. The CDR3 spells CASNTTGRTDTQYF. The CDR3, as DNA: TGTGCCAGTAATACGACAGGCCGCACAGATACGCAGTATTTT.

This clone was seen a single time. The chain employs TRBV7-2 and TRBJ2-3; the match to TRBD2 covers 8 bases. CDR3 size: 19 residues. J lost 7 bases, V lost 5 bases, and 23 bases had no gene match. CDR1 and CDR2 from the germline V gene are SGHTA and FQGNSA. CDR3 sequence (DNA): TGTGCCAGCAGCACCCACCCCGAGATAGCGGGACCCGAAGGTCATACGCAGTATTTT. This gives the protein CASSTHPEIAGPEGHTQYF.